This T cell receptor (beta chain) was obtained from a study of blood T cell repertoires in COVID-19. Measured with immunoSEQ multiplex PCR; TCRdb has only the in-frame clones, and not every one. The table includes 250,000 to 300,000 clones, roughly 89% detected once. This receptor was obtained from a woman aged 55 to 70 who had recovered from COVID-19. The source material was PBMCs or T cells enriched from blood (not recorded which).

The CDR3, as DNA: TGCGCCAGCAGCAATCAGCTGTGGCGGGCTCAGTCCTACAATGAGCAGTTCTTC. As protein: CASSNQLWRAQSYNEQFF. The chain is built from TRBV5-1 and TRBJ2-1; TRBD2 is a possible D gene (5 bases). This CDR3 has 18 amino acids. CDR1 and CDR2 from the germline V gene are SGHRS and YFSETQ. With 4 bases removed from V and 1 base from J, the gap between germline ends came to 21 bases.